The subject of this entry is one T cell receptor beta chain. Its specificity is not known. Researchers amplified the TCR beta CDR3 regions from RNA transcripts. The HTBI primer set was used in a first-round RT-PCR of the TCR CDR3. TCRdb re-called the multiplex PCR reads through MiXCR, storing one row per CDR3 protein. The sample has about 400,000 distinct CDR3 sequences, approximately 15% seen once. The data stem from a study of T cells in Graves' hyperthyroidism and ophthalmopathy. Whole-study findings and limits: Ophthalmopathy could be told apart from stable hyperthyroidism with a 13 V-J model.

Diagnosing involved the use of clinical symptoms, serum thyroxine and TRAb, thyroid ultrasound and orbital computed tomography. The trim removed 6 bases at V and 5 bases at J, leaving 4 bases unmatched. Germline V gene data show CDR1 as MNHEY and CDR2 as SVGEGT. CDR3 length equals 13 residues. The J gene is TRBJ1-5, the V gene TRBV6-2 or TRBV6-3, with 7 bases that match TRBD1. The material sequenced was blood. This clonotype originated in a woman aged 25-40 years with Graves' ophthalmopathy. CDR3 residues: CASRGDSYQPQHF. Written as DNA, the CDR3 is TGTGCCAGCAGAGGGGACAGCTATCAGCCCCAGCATTTT.